Shown below are 29 T cell receptor beta chains from a single sample sequenced in a study of T cell responses to AZD1222 COVID-19 vaccine. Generated by immunoSEQ multiplex PCR, the TCRdb table keeps only in-frame clones and is missing some. This table has around 94,000 clones, approximately 81% appearing once. Sequencing was performed on peripheral blood, taken 28 days after the second AZD1222 dose. Receptor source: an adult who received the AZD1222 COVID-19 vaccine.

On this clone itself: The sample holds other DNA sequences that translate to the same CDR3. V usage is TRBV11-2 and J usage is TRBJ1-5, with unresolved D. CDR1 and CDR2 (germline): SGHAT, FQNNGV. The length of the CDR3 is 16 residues. The V end was cut by 0 bases, the J end by 0 bases, with 9 bases between. In DNA, the CDR3 is TGTGCCAGCAGCTTAGATGGGGTCTATAGCAATCAGCCCCAGCATTTT. It encodes CASSLDGVYSNQPQHF.

This chain uses TRBV5-1 with TRBJ1-1; 7 positions match TRBD1. The V gene end was trimmed by 7 bases and the J gene end by 4 bases; junction bases not matched to a gene: 10. The CDR3 covers 14 residues. The germline V gene encodes CDR1 SGHRS and CDR2 YFSETQ. DNA of the CDR3: TGCGCCAGCCGCCAACAGGGGAGGGTCACTGAAGCTTTCTTT. Its protein product is CASRQQGRVTEAFF.

This clone was observed a few times. The gene calls are TRBV4-3 and TRBJ2-1; 13 nucleotides agree with TRBD2. The germline gives CDR1 LGHNA, CDR2 YSLEER. The V gene end was trimmed by 6 bases and the J gene end by 9 bases; junction bases not matched to a gene: 14. This CDR3 is built from 17 residues. The CDR3 coding sequence is TGCGCCAGCAGGGCAACTAGCGGGAGGGCCAATCGCGGTGAGCAGTTCTTC. Amino acids: CASRATSGRANRGEQFF.

The genes are TRBV6-5 and TRBJ2-7; unclear D gene. The CDR3 consists of 15 residues. V was trimmed by 4 bases and J by 2 bases, leaving 15 bases between them. Germline V gene data show CDR1 as MNHEY and CDR2 as SVGAGI. The CDR3 region is CASSWSKATTYEQYF. CDR3 nucleotide sequence: TGTGCCAGCAGTTGGTCGAAGGCTACCACCTACGAGCAGTACTTC.

This clone has only one observation. The chain uses TRBV4-3 and TRBJ2-7, with 9 bases identical to TRBD2. The ends lost 3 bases at V and 4 bases at J; junction bases unmatched: 7. The CDR3 contains 15 residues. The germline gives CDR1 LGHNA, CDR2 YSLEER. The CDR3 sequence: CASSQVAGAQYEQYF. In DNA, the CDR3 is TGCGCCAGCAGCCAGGTAGCGGGAGCGCAGTACGAGCAGTACTTC.

This chain uses TRBV18 with TRBJ1-1; the match to TRBD1 covers 9 bases. The CDR3 has 16 residues. The germline gives CDR1 KGHSH, CDR2 LQKENI. V shed 1 base and J 4 bases; nucleotides not matched to a gene: 7. The chain's CDR3 is CASSPLGQGRVTEAFF. In DNA form, the CDR3 reads TGTGCCAGCTCACCACTGGGACAGGGACGAGTCACTGAAGCTTTCTTT. The variable domain in full, with the rest retrieved from reference TRBV18 and TRBJ1-1, is NAGVMQNPRHLVRRRGQEARLRCSPMKGHSHVYWYRQLPEEGLKFMVYLQKENIIDESGMPKERFSAEFPKEGPSILRIQQVVRGDSAAYFCASSPLGQGRVTEAFFGQGTRLTVV.

This clone was observed a few times. This chain joins TRBV4-1 and TRBJ2-7; TRBD1 matches 9 bases. Germline V CDR1 and CDR2: MGHRA, YSYEKL. V was pared by 4 bases and J by 2 bases, with 6 bases of the junction left unmatched. The CDR3 is made up of 15 amino acids. The CDR3 spells CASSPRQGVTYEQYF. In DNA form, the CDR3 reads TGCGCCAGCAGCCCGCGACAGGGGGTGACCTACGAGCAGTACTTC.

V and J are TRBV3-1 (or the pseudogene TRBV3-2) and TRBJ2-5; 12 nucleotides agree with TRBD2. The CDR3 extends over 15 amino acids. The V and J ends lost 8 bases and 2 bases, in that order; junction bases with no gene match: 6. CDR1 is LGHDT and CDR2 is YNNKEL in the germline V gene (reference sequence). CDR3: CASRGLAGLQETQYF. DNA for the CDR3: TGTGCCAGCCGCGGACTAGCGGGACTTCAAGAGACCCAGTACTTC.

This clone was observed a few times. V usage is TRBV28 and J usage is TRBJ2-5; D not resolved. CDR3 length equals 12 residues. Looked up from germline, CDR1 is MDHEN and CDR2 is SYDVKM. Trimming removed 3 bases from V and 0 bases from J, with 2 bases in between. The CDR3 DNA reads as TGTGCCAGCAGTTTCGACCAAGAGACCCAGTACTTC. This encodes CASSFDQETQYF.

The chain uses TRBV16 and TRBJ1-3; a possible D gene is TRBD1 (5 bases). The length of the CDR3 is 17 residues. V was cut by 2 bases and J by 4 bases, with 18 bases left in between. CDR1 is KGHSY and CDR2 is FQNENV in the germline V gene. The CDR3 DNA follows: TGTGCCAGCAGCCAAACCGGCGGGCAGGGAGGCGGAAACACCATATATTTT. Encoded protein: CASSQTGGQGGGNTIYF.

V usage is TRBV4-1 and J usage is TRBJ2-7, with D perhaps TRBD1 or TRBD2 (5 bases each). Trimming cost V 4 bases and J 3 bases, with 16 bases left between them. Germline V gene data show CDR1 as MGHRA and CDR2 as YSYEKL. The CDR3 totals 15 residues. The CDR3 bases are TGCGCCAGCAGCCCCCGACTTCTGGGGGACTACGAGCAGTACTTC. As protein: CASSPRLLGDYEQYF.

The chain couples TRBV18 to TRBJ2-7; no clear D gene. The CDR3 runs 14 residues. V gave up 3 bases and J gave up 0 bases, with 9 bases separating them. Germline V gene data show CDR1 as KGHSH and CDR2 as LQKENI. Here the CDR3 reads CASSPPSSSYEQYF. Written as DNA, the CDR3 is TGTGCCAGCTCACCTCCTTCCAGCTCCTACGAGCAGTACTTC.

The gene calls are TRBV30 and TRBJ2-2; 10 nucleotides match TRBD2. The V and J ends lost 5 bases and 5 bases, in that order; junction bases with no gene match: 8. CDR3 length: 15 residues. Per germline, CDR1 GTSNPN and CDR2 SVGIG (reference sequence). CDR3 DNA sequence: TGTGCCTGGGCGGGGGGACTAGCGACTACCGGGGAGCTGTTTTTT. This codes for CAWAGGLATTGELFF.

The chain couples TRBV3-1 (or the pseudogene TRBV3-2) to TRBJ2-3, with TRBD2 matching 14 bases. Trimming at V came to 3 bases and at J to 4 bases, leaving 6 bases not matched to a gene. The CDR3 is 17 residues long. Germline V lookup: CDR1 LGHDT, CDR2 YNNKEL (reference sequence). The CDR3 sequence is CASSQPGTSGSADTQYF. The DNA for the CDR3 is TGTGCCAGCAGCCAGCCCGGGACTAGCGGGAGTGCAGATACGCAGTATTTT.

This chain joins TRBV27 and TRBJ2-6; D not resolved. V was pared by 3 bases and J by 2 bases, with 11 bases between. Germline-derived CDR1 and CDR2 are MNHEY and SMNVEV (reference sequence). There are 16 residues in the CDR3. The CDR3 region has the DNA TGTGCCAGCAGTTTCCAAGCAGCTACTGGGGCCAACGTCCTGACTTTC. The encoded protein is CASSFQAATGANVLTF. The variable domain in full, completed from reference TRBV27 and TRBJ2-6, reads EAQVTQNPRYLITVTGKKLTVTCSQNMNHEYMSWYRQDPGLGLRQIYYSMNVEVTDKGDVPEGYKVSRKEKRNFPLILESPSPNQTSLYFCASSFQAATGANVLTFGAGSRLTVL.

The rearrangement uses TRBV9 and TRBJ2-1; D possibly uses TRBD1 or TRBD2 (5 bases each). The CDR3 is made up of 13 amino acids. Germline V CDR1 and CDR2: SGDLS, YYNGEE. Between the trimmed V and J ends, which lost 2 bases and 7 bases, there was a span of 10 bases. CDR3 region: CASSVLGENEQFF. The DNA for the CDR3 is TGTGCCAGCAGCGTTCTAGGGGAGAATGAGCAGTTCTTC.

This chain uses TRBV6-5 with TRBJ2-5; D gene unclear. The CDR3 is 13 amino acids. The germline V gene has CDR1 MNHEY and CDR2 SVGAGI. Trimming stripped 6 bases from V and 3 bases from J, with 11 bases between. The CDR3 DNA sequence: TGTGCCAGCAGACAGAATAGGGAAGAGACCCAGTACTTC. The encoded protein is CASRQNREETQYF.

The J gene is TRBJ2-3, the V gene TRBV11-2; TRBD2 matches 8 bases. With 1 base clipped from V and 2 bases from J, the junction kept 8 bases outside the gene matches. The CDR3 extends over 17 amino acids. CDR1 SGHAT and CDR2 FQNNGV come from the germline V gene. The chain's CDR3 is CASSLAGRGVPTDTQYF. CDR3 bases: TGTGCCAGCAGCTTAGCCGGGCGGGGGGTCCCCACAGATACGCAGTATTTT.

This clone came up a few times. V is TRBV5-6 and J is TRBJ2-1; 12 nucleotides align to TRBD2. Germline CDR1 reads SGHDT; CDR2 reads YYEEEE. The CDR3 has 15 residues. V lost 1 base and J lost 8; bases outside the gene matches: 4. CDR3 coding DNA: TGTGCCAGCAGCTTGTGGCTAGCGGGAGGGGATGAGCAGTTCTTC. Encoded protein: CASSLWLAGGDEQFF.

The CDR3 loop is CASSLGPQGTGNTIYF. The CDR3 DNA reads as TGCGCCAGCAGCTTGGGGCCCCAGGGTACTGGAAACACCATATATTTT. The chain carries TRBV5-1 and TRBJ1-3; possible D gene TRBD1, 5 bases. The germline gives CDR1 SGHRS, CDR2 YFSETQ. V lost 0 bases and J 2 bases, leaving 12 bases between the germline ends. The CDR3 spans 16 residues.

Comments on this clone: An end of the junction differs from the germline gene, which may be a read error. The chain uses TRBV7-7 and TRBJ2-5, with 11 bases lining up with TRBD2. The CDR3 is 15 residues long. Germline assignment: CDR1 SSHAT and CDR2 FNYEAQ (reference sequence). The chain's CDR3 is CASSVAGGPQETQYF. CDR3 coding DNA: TGTGCTAGCAGCGTAGCGGGGGGGCCCCAAGAGACCCAGTACTTC.

A few counts support this clone. J is TRBJ1-1 and V is TRBV30; a possible D gene is TRBD1 (5 bases). V was clipped by 0 bases and J by 5 bases, with 16 bases between them. The CDR3 is 15 residues long. Germline-derived CDR1 and CDR2 are GTSNPN and SVGIG (reference sequence). The CDR3 spells CAWSVLAGRGTEAFF. The CDR3 DNA reads as TGTGCCTGGAGTGTACTCGCAGGGCGTGGGACTGAAGCTTTCTTT.

This clone was seen only once. The rearrangement joins TRBV6-5 to TRBJ2-1; 9 bases agree with TRBD2. V gave up 3 bases and J gave up 6 bases; unmatched junction bases: 3. Germline V gene sequence: CDR1 MNHEY, CDR2 SVGAGI. This CDR3 has 14 residues. The CDR3 nucleotides are TGTGCCAGCAGTTATGGCGGGGGGGGCAATGAGCAGTTCTTC. This gives the protein CASSYGGGGNEQFF.

This chain joins TRBV12-5 and TRBJ2-5; 8 bases are a match to TRBD2. This CDR3 is built from 15 residues. The trim removed 6 bases at V and 5 bases at J, leaving 11 bases unmatched. The germline gives CDR1 LGHNT, CDR2 FRNRAP. The CDR3 loop is CASGLGGGGQETQYF. Here the CDR3 DNA reads TGTGCTAGTGGGCTCGGGGGCGGGGGGCAGGAGACCCAGTACTTC.

The chain's CDR3 is CASSPGAGGYTF. In nucleotides, the CDR3 is TGTGCCAGCAGCCCCGGGGCGGGGGGCTACACCTTC. The chain uses TRBV7-9 and TRBJ1-2; TRBD1 might be the D (5 bases). Germline V gene lookup returns CDR1 SEHNR and CDR2 FQNEAQ (reference sequence). The CDR3 spans 12 residues. With 5 bases removed from V and 8 bases from J, the gap between germline ends came to 12 bases.

The chain links TRBV30 to TRBJ2-7; D tentatively reads TRBD1 or TRBD2 (6 bases each). The germline V gene has CDR1 GTSNPN and CDR2 SVGIG (reference sequence). The CDR3 totals 12 residues. Trimming took 2 bases from V and 4 from J, leaving 9 bases between them. CDR3 nucleotide sequence: TGTGCCTGGAGTACGGGGGCATACGAGCAGTACTTC. This codes for CAWSTGAYEQYF.

This clone showed up just once. The J gene is TRBJ1-4, the V gene TRBV19; D not certain. This CDR3 is 13 amino acids long. V dropped 7 bases and J dropped 8 bases, with 14 bases sitting between them. Germline V gene lookup returns CDR1 LNHDA and CDR2 SQIVND (reference sequence). The DNA for the CDR3 is TGTGCCAGTAAAGAATCGAGGCGGGAAAAACTGTTTTTT. Residues: CASKESRREKLFF.

V and J are TRBV24-1 and TRBJ2-2; D remains ambiguous. V dropped 4 bases and J dropped 7 bases, with 9 bases sitting between them. The CDR3 loop spans 13 amino acids. Germline loops: CDR1 KGHDR, CDR2 SFDVKD. The CDR3 loop is CATSEPVHGELFF. The CDR3 DNA is TGTGCCACCAGTGAGCCTGTACACGGGGAGCTGTTTTTT.

The chain links TRBV9 to TRBJ2-1; 7 bases map to TRBD2. V lost 2 bases and J lost 5; bases outside the gene matches: 4. Germline V gives CDR1 SGDLS, CDR2 YYNGEE. CDR3 size: 14 residues. CDR3 residues: CASSVFGTNNEQFF. The CDR3 DNA reads as TGTGCCAGCAGCGTTTTCGGGACTAACAATGAGCAGTTCTTC.